The following is a T cell receptor beta chain sequence with its context. Method: immunoSEQ multiplex PCR; TCRdb's copy keeps in-frame clones and lacks some. The table includes about 59,000 clones, just over 90% detected once. The source of the sample is a study of technical replicates of blood from a few donors. The CDR3 is 16 amino acids. Trimming cost V 1 base and J 7 bases; bases outside gene matches: 9. The V gene's germline CDR1 is MGHRA and CDR2 YSYEKL. The genes are TRBV4-1 and TRBJ2-3; 9 bases map to TRBD2. This sequence originates from a human donor in good health. Some clones in this sample may be carry-over from other donors' samples. Sequenced input: PBMCs. The CDR3 bases are TGCGCCAGCAGCCAAGCGGATAGGGCTAGCGGGAATACGCAGTATTTT. Translated: CASSQADRASGNTQYF.